One and the same sample provided the 17 T cell receptor beta chains below, sequenced in a study of T cells in Graves' hyperthyroidism and ophthalmopathy. Amplification yielded TCR beta CDR3 regions, with RNA transcripts as the source. TCR CDR3 regions were first amplified by RT-PCR with HTBI primers. TCRdb itself ran the multiplex PCR reads through MiXCR, one entry per CDR3 protein. The sample shows over 450,000 distinct CDR3 sequences, approximately 15% of them seen only once. The sample was blood. The receptor set was obtained from a woman aged 18 to 35 with Graves' hyperthyroidism.

This clonotype was seen at least ten times. The V gene is TRBV11-2, the J gene TRBJ1-5, with D unresolved. The germline CDR1 and CDR2 sequences are SGHAT and FQNNGV. V lost 5 bases and J 0 bases, leaving 11 bases between the germline ends. The length of the CDR3 is 15 residues. The CDR3 nucleotides are TGTGCCAGCAGCCCTGACGGCCGTAGCAATCAGCCCCAGCATTTT. It encodes CASSPDGRSNQPQHF.

This chain links TRBV7-3 with TRBJ2-6; D is perhaps TRBD1 (6 bases). This CDR3 has 18 residues. Trimming removed 6 bases at V and 3 bases at J, with 21 bases between. Germline V gene data show CDR1 as SGHTA and CDR2 as FQGTGA. CDR3 region: CASSPRTEPLFGANVLTF. The CDR3 nucleotides are TGTGCCAGCAGTCCCAGGACAGAACCTCTTTTTGGGGCCAACGTCCTGACTTTC.

This clonotype was observed many times. The chain is built from TRBV19 and TRBJ2-5; D call uncertain. This CDR3 has 14 residues. Germline V CDR1 and CDR2: LNHDA, SQIVND (reference sequence). V was clipped by 4 bases and J by 7 bases, with 16 bases between them. The CDR3 region is CASSTRQTQRTQYF. Here the CDR3 DNA reads TGTGCCAGTAGTACCCGTCAGACCCAACGGACCCAGTACTTC.

This clonotype was counted a few times. The chain recombines TRBV20-1 with TRBJ2-1; D ambiguous. CDR3 length equals 15 residues. Per germline, CDR1 DFQATT and CDR2 SNEGSKA (reference sequence). Trimming pared 0 bases from V and 3 bases from J, leaving 12 bases between. CDR3 loop: CSARDFGGNYNEQFF. DNA of the CDR3: TGCAGTGCTAGAGATTTTGGCGGAAACTACAATGAGCAGTTCTTC.

This chain joins TRBV6-1 and TRBJ1-2; possibly TRBD1 for D (6 bases). This CDR3 is 15 amino acids long. From germline, CDR1 is MNHNS and CDR2 SASEGT. Trimming pared 11 bases from V and 4 bases from J, leaving 23 bases between. The DNA of the CDR3 is TGTGCCCTAGGGTTAGGACAGCCATCTTCCTATGGCTACACCTTC. As protein: CALGLGQPSSYGYTF.

This clonotype has just a few counts. At one end, the junction sequence differs from germline, possibly due to a read error. The chain combines TRBV5-1 with TRBJ2-5; perhaps TRBD2 as D (6 bases). The CDR3 loop spans 15 amino acids. Germline V gives CDR1 SGHRS, CDR2 YFSETQ. This chain's CDR3 is CASSLQFGSQETLYF. The CDR3 DNA sequence: TGCGCCAGCAGCCTCCAATTCGGGAGTCAGGAGACCCTGTACTTC.

This clonotype was counted ten times or more. This sequence joins TRBV29-1 and TRBJ2-7, with D possibly TRBD1 on 5 matching bases. The CDR3 consists of 15 residues. With 0 bases removed from V and 1 base from J, the gap between germline ends came to 13 bases. CDR1 and CDR2 (germline): SQVTM, ANQGSEA. The CDR3 reads CSVEDPTDTSYEQYF. In DNA form, the CDR3 reads TGCAGCGTTGAAGACCCGACAGACACATCCTACGAGCAGTACTTC.

CDR3 amino acids: CASSRSGRALETQYF. The CDR3 region has the DNA TGCGCCAGCAGTCGCAGCGGGAGGGCCCTAGAGACCCAGTACTTC. The chain has TRBV10-2 and TRBJ2-5; TRBD2 matches at 10 bases. V lost 5 bases, J lost 4 bases, and 7 bases stayed unmatched. The CDR3 extends over 15 amino acids. Germline CDR1 WSHSY, CDR2 SAAADI.

This clonotype was counted many times. The chain employs TRBV27 and TRBJ1-5, with D unclear. Germline CDR1 reads MNHEY; CDR2 reads SMNVEV (reference sequence). The V end was cut by 4 bases, the J end by 2 bases, with 18 bases between. The CDR3 has 17 residues. The CDR3 DNA is TGTGCCAGCAGTTCCCTGTCAGGAGATTGGGGCAATCAGCCCCAGCATTTT. Translation: CASSSLSGDWGNQPQHF.

This clonotype came up many times. The chain is built from TRBV29-1 and TRBJ2-5; D may be TRBD1 or TRBD2 (6 bases each). From germline, CDR1 is SQVTM and CDR2 ANQGSEA. The CDR3 totals 12 residues. V dropped 7 bases and J dropped 1 base, with 10 bases sitting between them. The CDR3 DNA is TGCAGCGAGGGGGGCGGCCAAGAGACCCAGTACTTC. Translating gives CSEGGGQETQYF.

This clonotype was counted many times. CDR3 DNA: TGTGCCAGCAGCCCGCCTAGCGGGAGGGCCGGGGAGCTGTTTTTT. Its protein is CASSPPSGRAGELFF. The J gene is TRBJ2-2, the V gene TRBV7-9; 12 bases agree with TRBD2. This CDR3 is 15 amino acids long. V lost 5 bases to trimming and J lost 6 bases; unmatched junction nucleotides: 4. Germline loops: CDR1 SEHNR, CDR2 FQNEAQ (reference sequence).

This clonotype was detected ten times or more. The V gene is TRBV30, the J gene TRBJ2-2; D possibly corresponds to TRBD1 (6 bases). This CDR3 is built from 15 residues. Deletions cut 1 base from V and 5 bases from J, with 14 bases between. The germline CDR1 and CDR2 sequences are GTSNPN and SVGIG (reference sequence). CDR3 coding DNA: TGTGCCTGGAGTGAAGTGAGGGGGTGGACCGGGGAGCTGTTTTTT. Translating it yields CAWSEVRGWTGELFF.

This clonotype showed up many times. The rearrangement uses TRBV4-1 and TRBJ2-7, with 8 bases identical to TRBD2. This CDR3 is 14 amino acids long. Trimming cost V 4 bases and J 4 bases; bases outside gene matches: 6. Germline lookup yields CDR1 MGHRA and CDR2 YSYEKL. CDR3 amino acids: CASSPVSGSYEQYF. The CDR3 nucleotides are TGCGCCAGCAGCCCAGTGAGCGGGAGTTACGAGCAGTACTTC.

V gene TRBV9 combines with J gene TRBJ2-5; D is uncertain. This CDR3 has 12 residues. Deletions cut 3 bases from V and 3 bases from J, with 6 bases between. Looked up from germline, CDR1 is SGDLS and CDR2 is YYNGEE. The CDR3 nucleotides are TGTGCCAGCAGCGGGTGGGAAGAGACCCAGTACTTC. Its protein is CASSGWEETQYF.

The chain couples TRBV18 to TRBJ1-1; TRBD1 agrees at 7 bases. Looked up from germline, CDR1 is KGHSH and CDR2 is LQKENI. CDR3 length: 13 amino acids. V was clipped by 4 bases and J by 9 bases; unmatched bases: 8. CDR3 coding DNA: TGTGCCAGCTCACGATCCCGGGACAGCCAAGCTTTCTTT. This translates into CASSRSRDSQAFF.

This clonotype was detected many times. The chain is built from TRBV20-1 and TRBJ1-2; the D gene is possibly TRBD1 (6 bases). The CDR3 consists of 13 residues. V was clipped by 3 bases and J by 8 bases, with 16 bases between them. Germline values: CDR1 DFQATT, CDR2 SNEGSKA (reference sequence). The CDR3 reads CSARKGEAKGYTF. CDR3 coding DNA: TGCAGTGCTAGGAAGGGGGAGGCCAAGGGCTACACCTTC.

This clonotype was counted at least ten times. V and J are TRBV11-2 and TRBJ1-2, with TRBD1 as a possible D gene (6 bases). This CDR3 is built from 14 residues. Looked up from germline, CDR1 is SGHAT and CDR2 is FQNNGV. V gave up 3 bases and J gave up 3 bases, with 11 bases separating them. The CDR3 coding sequence is TGTGCCAGCAGCTTTTCACAGGGACACTATGGCTACACCTTC. This sequence encodes CASSFSQGHYGYTF.